Sequencing of this T cell receptor (beta chain) was carried out in a study of CD8+CD57+ T cells in acquired aplastic anemia. In the study overall: DNA per sorted CD4+ or CD8+ sample ranged roughly 0.17 to 27.4 ug, averaging about 3 ug.

Trimming cost V 5 bases and J 5 bases; bases outside gene matches: 9. CDR3 length: 14 residues. Germline V gene sequence: CDR1 DFQATT, CDR2 SNEGSKA (reference sequence). Template material for TCR beta VDJ and CDR3 profiling consisted of genomic DNA. Each CDR3 protein gets one entry after TCRdb re-called the reads with MiXCR. Here the sample spans some 98,000 distinct CDR3 sequences, 55% to 75% being singletons. Whoever was chosen for sequencing had shown CD8+CD57+ cell expansion by flow cytometry. All participating patients were living with severe acquired aplastic anemia. The V call is TRBV20-1, the J call TRBJ2-7; 10 nucleotides match TRBD1. The sample taken for sequencing was sorted CD4+, CD8+, or CD8+CD57+ T cells (not recorded which) from PBMCs. This TCR came from a human donor with aplastic anemia. CDR3 loop: CSAGGTGVTHEQYF. The CDR3 coding sequence is TGCAGTGCTGGCGGGACAGGGGTTACCCACGAGCAGTACTTC.